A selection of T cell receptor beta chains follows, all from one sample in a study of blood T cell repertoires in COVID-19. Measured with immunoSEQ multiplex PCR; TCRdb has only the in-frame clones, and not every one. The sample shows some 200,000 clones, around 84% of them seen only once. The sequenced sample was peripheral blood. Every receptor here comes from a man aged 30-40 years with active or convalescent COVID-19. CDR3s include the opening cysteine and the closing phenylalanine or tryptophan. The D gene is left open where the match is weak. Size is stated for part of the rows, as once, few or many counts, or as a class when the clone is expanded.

DNA: TGCGCCAGCAGCCAAGCTCGTGGAGGGGATTACAATGAGCAGTTCTTC
CDR3: CASSQARGGDYNEQFF
V: TRBV4-1
J: TRBJ2-1
length: 16
D: -
size: few

DNA: TGTGCCTGGAGTCCCACTCCCTTTGAAAAACTGTTTTTT
CDR3: CAWSPTPFEKLFF
V: TRBV30
J: TRBJ1-4
length: 13
D: -
size: -

DNA: TGTGCCAGCAGCTTCTCCAGGGGGCAAGGTGAAGCTTTCTTT
CDR3: CASSFSRGQGEAFF
V: TRBV11-2
J: TRBJ1-1
length: 14
D: TRBD1
size: -

DNA: TGTGCAAGTCGCCCAGGGACTAGCGGACACACAGATACGCAGTATTTT
CDR3: CASRPGTSGHTDTQYF
V: TRBV12-2
J: TRBJ2-3
length: 16
D: -
size: few

DNA: TGTGCCAGCAGTTCCTCCCGGTCGGGGGGAGGCCGCGAGCAGTACTTC
CDR3: CASSSSRSGGGREQYF
V: TRBV27
J: TRBJ2-7
length: 16
D: TRBD2
size: -

DNA: TGTGCCAGCAGCCCCGGACGGAGCGGTGGAAACACCATATATTTT
CDR3: CASSPGRSGGNTIYF
V: TRBV6-5
J: TRBJ1-3
length: 15
D: -
size: -

DNA: TGCGCCAGCAGTCAACGCAGGACAGATAGCAATCAGCCCCAGCATTTT
CDR3: CASSQRRTDSNQPQHF
V: TRBV23-1
J: TRBJ1-5
length: 16
D: -
size: -

DNA: TGTGCCAGCAGCGCCGGGACTAGCCGGTTCTTC
CDR3: CASSAGTSRFF
V: TRBV6-5
J: TRBJ2-1
length: 11
D: TRBD2
size: -

DNA: TGTGCCTCCCGGGACAGGGGTGTTGATGGCTACACCTTC
CDR3: CASRDRGVDGYTF
V: TRBV30
J: TRBJ1-2
length: 13
D: TRBD1
size: -

DNA: TGTGCCTGGAGTAGGAGGGACAGGGTCGATCAGCCCCAGCATTTT
CDR3: CAWSRRDRVDQPQHF
V: TRBV30
J: TRBJ1-5
length: 15
D: TRBD1
size: once